A selection of T cell receptor beta chains follows, all from one sample in a study of T cells after posttransplantation cyclophosphamide. Repertoires were generated with immunoSEQ multiplex PCR, while TCRdb's copy carries only in-frame clones and drops some. The sample yields about 32,000 clones, about 91% seen once. The specimen sequenced was naive CD4+ T cells sorted from blood. Source of these receptors: a young man in good health and a related stem cell transplant donor. Each CDR3 is given with its conserved first and last residue. D genes are given only for firm matches. Expanded clones get a size class; other rows say once, few or many, or leave the size out.

abundance | d_gene | j_gene | v_gene | CDR3nt | CDR3aa
NA | NA | TRBJ2-7 | TRBV2 | TGTGCCAGCCGCGACCGGCAGCGCGACGAGCAGTACTTC | CASRDRQRDEQYF
once | TRBD1 | TRBJ1-4 | TRBV5-1 | TGCGCCAGCAGCCTCGACAGGGTACCTAATGAAAAACTGTTTTTT | CASSLDRVPNEKLFF
NA | TRBD2 | TRBJ2-3 | TRBV7-3 | TGTGCCAGCAGCTTAGCGGGGGGCCGCACAGATACGCAGTATTTT | CASSLAGGRTDTQYF
NA | NA | TRBJ1-5 | TRBV19 | TGTGCCAGTAGTTCACTGGGGCAGGGGTGGCAGCCCCAGCATTTT | CASSSLGQGWQPQHF
NA | TRBD1 | TRBJ1-1 | TRBV18 | TGTGCCAGCTCACCGGCGGGACAGTCAGTTACTGAAGCTTTCTTT | CASSPAGQSVTEAFF
NA | TRBD2 | TRBJ2-5 | TRBV18 | TGTGCCAGCTCACGATCTAGCGGGGCCACCATCGGGACCCAGTACTTC | CASSRSSGATIGTQYF
NA | NA | TRBJ2-2 | TRBV25-1 | TGTGCCAGCAGGAGATACACCGGGGAGCTGTTTTTT | CASRRYTGELFF
once | NA | TRBJ2-2 | TRBV19 | TGTGCCAGTAGTCTCGTCCTCAGGCCGGCGAACACCGGGGAGCTGTTTTTT | CASSLVLRPANTGELFF
NA | NA | TRBJ1-2 | TRBV19 | TGTGCCAGTAGCCTTTCTCCCACAGGCGGCTACACCTTC | CASSLSPTGGYTF
NA | NA | TRBJ1-1 | TRBV7-8 | TGTGCCAGCAGCCTTGACATCTACACTGAAGCTTTCTTT | CASSLDIYTEAFF